This is a list of T cell receptor beta chains from one sample in a study of neurological immune-mediated disorders. TCRdb re-called the 5' RACE reads with MiXCR, one entry per CDR3 protein. This table has tens of thousands of distinct CDR3 sequences, approximately 3.5% appearing once. The source material was PBMCs. Receptors originate from a woman aged 50 to 60 with multiple sclerosis. Each CDR3 is given with its conserved first and last residue. Clone size appears in some rows only: once, few, many, or a class for an expanded clone.

clone size	V gene	J gene	CDR3 protein
many	TRBV5-6	TRBJ1-4	CASSLVPRGANEKLFF
many	TRBV5-1	TRBJ2-1	CASSPWTGNNEQFF
-	TRBV9	TRBJ2-7	CASSVDGSPYEQYF
many	TRBV5-1	TRBJ2-7	CASSLDYEQYF
-	TRBV21-1	TRBJ2-7	CASSKAKAYYEQYF
many	TRBV5-1	TRBJ2-2	CASSPTPGTGELFF
many	TRBV20-1	TRBJ1-5	CSANQGHLNQPQHF
many	TRBV20-1	TRBJ2-1	CSVTGGDPFF
many	TRBV7-9	TRBJ1-5	CASSPGESQPQHF
many	TRBV10-3	TRBJ1-2	CAISENRGIYGYTF
many	TRBV7-9	TRBJ1-1	CASSSETGGNTEAFF
many	TRBV15	TRBJ1-5	CATSRGGARSNQPQHF
many	TRBV20-1	TRBJ2-7	CSAQAGRDEQYF
many	TRBV7-6	TRBJ2-7	CASSHKGGFYEQYF
many	TRBV12-3/TRBV12-4	TRBJ1-5	CASSFGSNQPQHF
many	TRBV5-1	TRBJ1-1	CASSTGQGARTEAFF
few	TRBV7-9	TRBJ1-1	CASSRQGAGTEAFF
many	TRBV4-1	TRBJ2-3	CASSQDTAGGPRDTQYF
many	TRBV9	TRBJ2-1	CASSVAAGEQFF
many	TRBV20-1	TRBJ2-6	CSARPSGDSGANVLTF
many	TRBV12-3/TRBV12-4	TRBJ2-7	CASSQGQSYEQYF
many	TRBV7-2	TRBJ2-5	CASSFRSSGEETQYF
many	TRBV5-1	TRBJ1-1	CASMEQELTEAFF
many	TRBV5-1	TRBJ2-7	CASSHWTRTESYEQYF
many	TRBV5-1	TRBJ2-3	CASSLARAGTGLDF
many	TRBV10-3	TRBJ2-7	CAISESSYEQYF
-	TRBV7-2	TRBJ2-7	CASSLVMGGVRSYEQYF
many	TRBV9	TRBJ2-5	CASSVDQEGTQYF
many	TRBV10-3	TRBJ2-6	CAINGKGTGANVLTF
many	TRBV20-1	TRBJ2-1	CSANGGHNEQFF
many	TRBV5-1	TRBJ2-3	CASSLASRGVADTQYF
many	TRBV3-1	TRBJ1-3	CASSRTQTVNTIYF
few	TRBV19	TRBJ2-5	CASSDPSGGAGETQYF
many	TRBV20-1	TRBJ1-2	CSAIGQGGYTF
many	TRBV20-1	TRBJ1-2	CSASTPNGYTF
few	TRBV7-9	TRBJ1-2	CASSLGQGLYGYTF
many	TRBV5-1	TRBJ2-3	CASSAQGADTQYF
many	TRBV5-6	TRBJ1-5	CASSRTGANRRQPQHF
many	TRBV12-3/TRBV12-4	TRBJ1-1	CASVPLGGEAFF
many	TRBV7-6	TRBJ2-2	CASSLGQWTGELFF
many	TRBV20-1	TRBJ2-5	CSARTSGGPQETQYF
many	TRBV7-6	TRBJ2-1	CASRGTGYNEQFF
many	TRBV27	TRBJ2-1	CASSSGTSGGAGEQFF
many	TRBV20-1	TRBJ2-5	CSVADTQDQQETQYF